Each of the 32 T cell receptor beta chains below was sequenced from the same sample in a study of shared clonotypes between healthy human individuals. Clones were read by immunoSEQ multiplex PCR, and TCRdb kept only the in-frame ones, dropping some. This table has approximately 1,500,000 clones, roughly 96% appearing once. Material for sequencing was naive CD4+ T cells sorted from blood. Subset: CD45RA+ positively selected. The receptors were gathered from a man aged 25-45 years in good health.

This chain joins TRBV11-2 and TRBJ2-3, with D possibly being TRBD2 (7 bases). Trimming took off 3 bases at V and 5 bases at J, with 15 bases between the two ends. The V gene's germline CDR1 is SGHAT and CDR2 FQNNGV. The CDR3 consists of 15 residues. This CDR3 is CASSLRGRSVDTQYF. CDR3 nucleotide sequence: TGTGCCAGCAGCTTGCGGGGGCGGTCGGTAGATACGCAGTATTTT.

This clone was recorded once. This chain uses TRBV2 with TRBJ2-5; D might be TRBD2 (5 bases). The V end lost 7 bases, the J end lost 5 bases, and 11 bases lay between the germline ends. The CDR3 is 12 residues long. Germline V CDR1 and CDR2: SNHLY, FYNNEI. The CDR3 bases are TGTGCCAGCACGAGGGTTCTGGAGACCCAGTACTTC. This translates into CASTRVLETQYF.

The genes are TRBV13 and TRBJ2-2; 7 nucleotides match TRBD2. The V and J ends lost 2 bases and 6 bases, in that order; junction bases with no gene match: 12. Germline V gives CDR1 PRHDT, CDR2 FYEKMQ (reference sequence). CDR3 size: 17 residues. The chain's CDR3 is CASSLRIPGRAAGELFF. The DNA of the CDR3 is TGTGCCAGCAGCTTACGGATCCCTGGGAGGGCGGCCGGGGAGCTGTTTTTT.

The rearrangement joins TRBV5-5 to TRBJ2-3; D possibly corresponds to TRBD2 (5 bases). The CDR3 consists of 16 residues. Between the trimmed V and J ends, which lost 4 bases and 6 bases, there was a span of 21 bases. Germline V lookup: CDR1 SGHKS, CDR2 YYEKEE (reference sequence). This CDR3 is CASSKDFGPRGDTQYF. The CDR3 DNA reads as TGTGCCAGCAGCAAGGATTTCGGACCAAGAGGGGATACGCAGTATTTT.

The V gene is TRBV7-2, the J gene TRBJ1-2, with D perhaps matching TRBD1 (6 bases). V lost 3 bases to trimming and J lost 6 bases, with 20 bases between them. The CDR3 sequence is 16 residues long. In germline, CDR1 is SGHTA, CDR2 FQGNSA. The CDR3 sequence is CASSLVGGPSSHGYTF. In DNA form, the CDR3 reads TGTGCCAGCAGCTTGGTCGGGGGGCCGAGCTCCCATGGCTACACCTTC.

The chain combines TRBV28 with TRBJ2-3; tentatively, D is TRBD2 (6 bases). V was clipped by 6 bases and J by 3 bases, with 16 bases between them. The CDR3 is 15 residues long. Per germline, CDR1 MDHEN and CDR2 SYDVKM. This CDR3 reads CASSTARGFTDTQYF. The CDR3 DNA sequence: TGTGCCAGCAGCACGGCTCGGGGGTTTACAGATACGCAGTATTTT.

The chain has TRBV7-9 and TRBJ2-5; the match to TRBD1 covers 11 bases. The V and J ends lost 5 bases and 2 bases, in that order; junction bases with no gene match: 4. Germline loops: CDR1 SEHNR, CDR2 FQNEAQ (reference sequence). The length of the CDR3 is 15 residues. The CDR3 spells CASSPGTGGQETQYF. The DNA of the CDR3 is TGTGCCAGCAGCCCCGGGACAGGGGGTCAAGAGACCCAGTACTTC.

Regarding this clone: A junction end diverges from the germline sequence, so it may reflect a read error. The V call is TRBV29-1, the J call TRBJ1-2; possible D gene TRBD1, 5 bases. The CDR3 runs to 11 residues. The germline gives CDR1 SQVTM, CDR2 ANQGSEA. The CDR3 loop reads CSAHPSRDVDF. The DNA of the CDR3 is TGCAGCGCCCATCCCTCGCGGGACGTCGACTTC. The entire variable domain, with the rest obtained from reference TRBV29-1 and TRBJ1-2, is as follows: SAVISQKPSRDICQRGTSLTIQCQVDSQVTMMFWYRQQPGQSLTLIATANQGSEATYESGFVIDKFPISRPNLTFSTLTVSNMSPEDSSIYLCSAHPSRDVDFGSGTRLTVV.

This clone was counted a few times. V usage is TRBV6-5 and J usage is TRBJ1-1; D call uncertain. CDR3 length: 13 residues. Germline V CDR1 and CDR2: MNHEY, SVGAGI. V gave up 2 bases and J gave up 5 bases, with 9 bases separating them. This CDR3 is CASSYGGRTEAFF. As DNA, the CDR3 is TGTGCCAGCAGTTACGGAGGGAGAACTGAAGCTTTCTTT.

The chain uses TRBV5-1 and TRBJ2-7, with TRBD1 identical over 10 bases. After removal of 3 bases from V and 2 bases from J, the junction contained 5 bases not matched to a gene. The length of the CDR3 is 15 residues. Germline CDR1 and CDR2: SGHRS and YFSETQ. The chain's CDR3 is CASSSDDRGPYEQYF. CDR3 nucleotide sequence: TGCGCCAGCAGCTCAGACGACAGGGGGCCCTACGAGCAGTACTTC.

This chain joins TRBV10-3 and TRBJ2-1, with D hard to call. In germline, CDR1 is ENHRY, CDR2 SYGVKD. V was clipped by 2 bases and J by 6 bases, with 23 bases between them. CDR3 size: 18 residues. CDR3 in DNA: TGTGCCATCAGTGAGGGGGTTCTGATCTCCCAAAAGGTCAATGAGCAGTTCTTC. Amino acids: CAISEGVLISQKVNEQFF.

A single count supports this clone. The chain couples TRBV28 to TRBJ1-4; TRBD1 might be the D (6 bases). The CDR3 extends over 14 amino acids. Germline loops: CDR1 MDHEN, CDR2 SYDVKM. V was clipped by 7 bases and J by 7 bases, with 16 bases between them. CDR3 sequence reads: CASTISGVGEKLFF. CDR3 nucleotides: TGTGCCAGCACCATCTCAGGGGTTGGTGAAAAACTGTTTTTT.

The chain employs TRBV7-9 and TRBJ1-1; no clear D gene. The V end was cut by 5 bases, the J end by 0 bases, with 13 bases between. This CDR3 region has 15 residues. CDR1 is SEHNR and CDR2 is FQNEAQ in the germline V gene (reference sequence). The CDR3 nucleotides read TGTGCCAGCAGCCCCCTCCCCATGGTGAACACTGAAGCTTTCTTT. This sequence encodes CASSPLPMVNTEAFF. Looking up the rest from reference TRBV7-9 and TRBJ1-1 gives the full variable domain: DTGVSQNPRHKITKRGQNVTFRCDPISEHNRLYWYRQTLGQGPEFLTYFQNEAQLEKSRLLSDRFSAERPKGSFSTLEIQRTEQGDSAMYLCASSPLPMVNTEAFFGQGTRLTVV.

This clone has only one observation. The chain couples TRBV7-9 to TRBJ2-7; TRBD1 matches 7 bases. The CDR3 loop spans 15 amino acids. V trimming: 0 bases; J trimming: 3 bases; junction bases outside the gene matches: 5. CDR1 is SEHNR, CDR2 FQNEAQ, per germline (reference sequence). This CDR3 is CASSLALGTDYEQYF. CDR3 nucleotides: TGTGCCAGCAGCTTAGCCCTCGGGACAGACTACGAGCAGTACTTC. Complete variable domain (other parts from reference TRBV7-9 and TRBJ2-7): DTGVSQNPRHKITKRGQNVTFRCDPISEHNRLYWYRQTLGQGPEFLTYFQNEAQLEKSRLLSDRFSAERPKGSFSTLEIQRTEQGDSAMYLCASSLALGTDYEQYFGPGTRLTVT.

CDR3 amino acids: CAWSVRGRATDTQYF. Written as DNA, the CDR3 is TGTGCCTGGAGTGTACGCGGGAGGGCCACAGATACGCAGTATTTT. V and J are TRBV30 and TRBJ2-3, with 9 bases aligning to TRBD2. Germline values: CDR1 GTSNPN, CDR2 SVGIG (reference sequence). V trimming: 0 bases; J trimming: 2 bases; junction bases outside the gene matches: 3. This CDR3 region has 15 residues.

The rearrangement uses TRBV28 and TRBJ2-2; TRBD2 matches at 11 bases. The V and J ends lost 6 bases and 1 base, in that order; junction bases with no gene match: 7. The CDR3 spans 17 residues. Germline CDR1 reads MDHEN; CDR2 reads SYDVKM. The CDR3 DNA reads TGTGCCAGCAGCCGACCGGGACTAGCGGAGAACACCGGGGAGCTGTTTTTT. Translated, it gives CASSRPGLAENTGELFF.

This clone was recorded only once. V and J are TRBV6-5 and TRBJ2-1; 9 nucleotides match TRBD2. V shed 0 bases and J 6 bases; nucleotides not matched to a gene: 6. CDR1 and CDR2 (germline): MNHEY, SVGAGI. This CDR3 contains 16 residues. This chain's CDR3 is CASSYSKLAGVNEQFF. The CDR3 DNA is TGTGCCAGCAGTTACTCGAAATTAGCGGGAGTCAATGAGCAGTTCTTC.

This rearrangement joins TRBV11-3 to TRBJ2-1; D is ambiguous. The CDR3 is 13 amino acids. Trimming pared 5 bases from V and 7 bases from J, leaving 12 bases between. Germline-derived CDR1 and CDR2 are SGHNT and YENEEA. DNA of the CDR3: TGTGCCAGCAGCCCGACGGTTTCGAATGAGCAGTTCTTC. Translated, it gives CASSPTVSNEQFF.

The chain carries TRBV7-2 and TRBJ2-2, with D hard to call. Germline-derived CDR1 and CDR2 are SGHTA and FQGNSA. The CDR3 is 13 amino acids. V was pared by 0 bases and J by 6 bases, with 5 bases between. The CDR3 loop is CASSLARSGELFF. The DNA of the CDR3 is TGTGCCAGCAGCTTAGCCAGATCCGGGGAGCTGTTTTTT.

J is TRBJ2-3 and V is TRBV12-1; the listed D gene, TRBD2, was not tested against the DNA. TRBV12-1 is an annotated pseudogene. This CDR3 region has 18 residues. The DNA for the CDR3 is TGTGCCAGCAGCCCGACGGGGACTAGCGGGAGATCGGCAGATACGCAGTATTTT. This sequence encodes CASSPTGTSGRSADTQYF.

The count of this clone is one. J is TRBJ2-2 and V is TRBV7-3; TRBD2 agrees at 7 bases. The CDR3 sequence is 14 residues long. V was clipped by 0 bases and J by 7 bases; unmatched bases: 2. In germline, CDR1 is SGHTA, CDR2 FQGTGA. The CDR3 DNA reads as TGTGCCAGCAGCTTAACCCCGGGGGGCGGGGAGCTGTTTTTT. Encoded protein: CASSLTPGGGELFF. Using reference TRBV7-3 and TRBJ2-2 for the parts outside the CDR3, the full variable domain is GAGVSQTPSNKVTEKGKYVELRCDPISGHTALYWYRQSLGQGPEFLIYFQGTGAADDSGLPNDRFFAVRPEGSVSTLKIQRTERGDSAVYLCASSLTPGGGELFFGEGSRLTVL.

The sample holds one count of this clone. The chain couples TRBV2 to TRBJ2-5, with D unclear. The germline CDR1 and CDR2 sequences are SNHLY and FYNNEI. This CDR3 spans 15 amino acids. V lost 7 bases to trimming and J lost 5 bases, with 20 bases between them. CDR3 DNA: TGTGCCAGCAAAGACCCCCTTAGGGCGTGGGAGACCCAGTACTTC. It codes for CASKDPLRAWETQYF.

As for this clone: Other DNA sequences from this sample encode an identical CDR3 as well. This chain connects TRBV27 to TRBJ1-2; no clear D. The CDR3 covers 13 residues. Trimming pared 2 bases from V and 2 bases from J, leaving 6 bases between. The germline gives CDR1 MNHEY, CDR2 SMNVEV (reference sequence). DNA of the CDR3: TGTGCCAGCAGTTTAACGGTGAACTATGGCTACACCTTC. This encodes CASSLTVNYGYTF.

In DNA form, the CDR3 reads TGTGCCAGCAGCCCGGGACAGCACCAAGAGACCCAGTACTTC. Amino acids: CASSPGQHQETQYF. This chain links TRBV7-9 with TRBJ2-5, with TRBD1 matching 7 bases. Trimming took 5 bases from V and 0 from J; bases not matched to a gene: 3. Germline values: CDR1 SEHNR, CDR2 FQNEAQ (reference sequence). The CDR3 sequence is 14 residues long.

As regards this clone: Other DNA variants within this sample encode the same CDR3. The chain combines TRBV27 with TRBJ2-7; D is unresolved. This CDR3 spans 12 amino acids. V was cut by 6 bases and J by 3 bases, with 9 bases left in between. Germline CDR1 and CDR2: MNHEY and SMNVEV (reference sequence). The CDR3 bases are TGTGCCAGCAGCGGAGTAGGCTACGAGCAGTACTTC. Protein product: CASSGVGYEQYF.

The chain carries TRBV2 and TRBJ2-7; 7 bases fit TRBD2. V lost 6 bases, J lost 4 bases, and 6 bases stayed unmatched. The germline CDR1 and CDR2 sequences are SNHLY and FYNNEI. The CDR3 totals 13 residues. CDR3 region: CASRGGLGYEQYF. The CDR3 DNA reads as TGTGCCAGCAGGGGGGGGTTGGGTTACGAGCAGTACTTC.

The chain couples TRBV6-1 to TRBJ2-7; 7 bases map to TRBD2. CDR1 and CDR2 from the germline V gene are MNHNS and SASEGT. The V and J ends lost 4 bases and 3 bases, in that order; junction bases with no gene match: 12. CDR3 length equals 16 residues. CDR3 residues: CASSANPSGIIYEQYF. The CDR3 DNA is TGTGCCAGCAGTGCAAACCCTAGCGGCATCATCTACGAGCAGTACTTC.

V and J are TRBV19 and TRBJ1-5, with a possible D match to TRBD1 (6 bases). In germline, CDR1 is LNHDA, CDR2 SQIVND (reference sequence). This CDR3 contains 16 residues. V shed 5 bases and J shed 0 bases, with 14 bases lying between them. CDR3 sequence reads: CASSWQGPNSNQPQHF. For the CDR3, the DNA is TGTGCCAGTAGTTGGCAGGGGCCAAATAGCAATCAGCCCCAGCATTTT.

The genes are TRBV7-9 and TRBJ2-7; tentatively, D is TRBD1 (5 bases). With 0 bases removed from V and 2 bases from J, the gap between germline ends came to 8 bases. Germline CDR1 and CDR2: SEHNR and FQNEAQ (reference sequence). This CDR3 region has 14 residues. CDR3 sequence reads: CASSLAGQTYEQYF. DNA for the CDR3: TGTGCCAGCAGCTTAGCGGGGCAAACCTACGAGCAGTACTTC.

The rearrangement uses TRBV5-1 and TRBJ2-5; TRBD2 matches 8 bases. The V gene's germline CDR1 is SGHRS and CDR2 YFSETQ. Trimming removed 3 bases from V and 5 bases from J; junction bases left unmatched: 6. This CDR3 is 14 amino acids long. CDR3 coding DNA: TGCGCCAGCAGCTCCCCGGGACTAGGCGAGACCCAGTACTTC. Amino acid sequence: CASSSPGLGETQYF.

This chain connects TRBV6-5 to TRBJ2-5, with 13 nucleotides matching TRBD2. CDR1 is MNHEY, CDR2 SVGAGI, per germline. This CDR3 comprises 13 residues. Trimming at V came to 7 bases and at J to 9 bases, leaving 5 bases not matched to a gene. CDR3 sequence: CASKGLAGDSQYF. CDR3 nucleotides: TGTGCCAGCAAAGGACTAGCGGGAGACTCCCAGTACTTC.

DNA of the CDR3: TGTGCCAGCAGTCGAATGATCTCAGACGGTTACCAAGAGACCCAGTACTTC. This sequence encodes CASSRMISDGYQETQYF. This sequence joins TRBV28 and TRBJ2-5, with D unclear. V lost 5 bases and J lost 0, with 19 bases in between. CDR1 and CDR2 from the germline V gene are MDHEN and SYDVKM. The CDR3 is 17 amino acids.